Shown below are 17 T cell receptor beta chains from a single sample sequenced in a study of low-dose radiotherapy and immunotherapy resistance in tumors. Priming of first-strand cDNA relied on TRAV- and TRBV-specific primers (covering alpha and beta chains). With a V-primer adapter and a constant-region primer, TCRs were amplified for approximately 20 PCR cycles. TCRdb re-called the reads through MiXCR, storing one row per CDR3 protein. Of roughly 7,000 distinct CDR3 sequences in the sample, roughly 50% were seen once. The origin of the receptors is a human donor with advanced metastatic prostate, ovarian, gallbladder or colorectal cancer (not recorded which). This table probably holds off-target reads from a library built for another chain.

The chain has TRBV20-1 and TRBJ1-4; TRBD1 might be the D (5 bases). V lost 0 bases to trimming and J lost 7 bases, with 15 bases between them. The CDR3 loop spans 15 amino acids. CDR1 is DFQATT and CDR2 is SNEGSKA in the germline V gene (reference sequence). CDR3: CSARDPGRGGEKLFF. In nucleotides, the CDR3 is TGCAGTGCTAGAGATCCGGGACGGGGGGGTGAAAAACTGTTTTTT.

In this sample, this clonotype turned up a few times. Here the CDR3 DNA reads TGCGCCAGCAGCTTGGCGGGCAGGCATAGCACAGATACGCAGTATTTT. The encoded protein is CASSLAGRHSTDTQYF. The V call is TRBV5-1, the J call TRBJ2-3; D gene ambiguous. Germline loops: CDR1 SGHRS, CDR2 YFSETQ. The CDR3 consists of 16 residues. The V gene lost 0 bases and the J gene lost 0 bases, with 11 bases spanning the gap.

The chain is built from TRBV29-1 and TRBJ2-7; possibly TRBD1 or TRBD2 for D (5 bases each). CDR3 length: 13 amino acids. The ends were cut back, 7 bases at V and 7 bases at J, with 20 bases in the middle. CDR1 SQVTM and CDR2 ANQGSEA come from the germline V gene. The CDR3 nucleotides read TGCAGCGCCGAGGGGTCGGGAACGAGGGAGCAGTACTTC. This translates into CSAEGSGTREQYF.

In this sample, this clonotype turned up once. The rearrangement links TRBV12-3 or TRBV12-4 to TRBJ1-2; D may be TRBD1 (5 bases). V was cut by 3 bases and J by 8 bases, with 19 bases left in between. The CDR3 runs to 15 residues. In DNA, the CDR3 is TGTGCCAGCAGTTTGGGGGAGTGGGGAAGGAGCGGCTACACCTTC. This codes for CASSLGEWGRSGYTF.

This chain uses TRBV19 with TRBJ2-4; D ambiguous. The CDR3 has 15 residues. Trimming left V 0 bases short and J 0 bases short, with 6 bases between. Germline-derived CDR1 and CDR2 are LNHDA and SQIVND (reference sequence). The DNA for the CDR3 is TGTGCCAGTAGTATAGAGACGAGAGCCAAAAACATTCAGTACTTC. This encodes CASSIETRAKNIQYF.

This chain links TRBV30 with TRBJ1-1; no reliable D call. Trimming cost V 0 bases and J 7 bases, with 6 bases left between them. This CDR3 is 11 amino acids long. Germline V gene lookup returns CDR1 GTSNPN and CDR2 SVGIG (reference sequence). CDR3 sequence reads: CAWSVQVEAFF. CDR3 DNA sequence: TGTGCCTGGAGTGTCCAAGTTGAAGCTTTCTTT.

The J gene is TRBJ2-7, the V gene TRBV6-8; 7 nucleotides match TRBD1. J was trimmed by 4 bases and V by 0 bases; bases with no gene match: 3. The CDR3 extends over 14 amino acids. Looked up from germline, CDR1 is MNHGY and CDR2 is SAAAGT. The CDR3 DNA is TGTGCCAGCAGTTACTCGAGGGGGCAGTACGAGCAGTACTTC. This encodes CASSYSRGQYEQYF.

This chain uses TRBV12-3 or TRBV12-4 with TRBJ2-2, with TRBD1 matching over 12 bases. This CDR3 region has 16 residues. V shed 7 bases and J 5 bases; nucleotides not matched to a gene: 8. The CDR3 nucleotides are TGTGCCAGCACGGGACAGGGGGCAGTGGGGACCGGGGAGCTGTTTTTT. Its translation: CASTGQGAVGTGELFF.

This sequence joins TRBV30 and TRBJ1-1; D call uncertain. Germline assignment: CDR1 GTSNPN and CDR2 SVGIG (reference sequence). The CDR3 runs 13 residues. With 0 bases removed from V and 1 base from J, the gap between germline ends came to 6 bases. CDR3 DNA: TGTGCCTGGAGTGTACTAGGGAACACTGAAGCTTTCTTT. Protein: CAWSVLGNTEAFF.

Only a few counts were recorded for this clonotype. The V and J genes are TRBV29-1 and TRBJ1-1; no firm D call. Per germline, CDR1 SQVTM and CDR2 ANQGSEA. CDR3 size: 17 residues. Between the trimmed V and J ends, which lost 3 bases and 1 base, there was a span of 21 bases. In nucleotides, the CDR3 is TGCAGCGTTGAGGCGACGAGGGTTATATTGAAGAACACTGAAGCTTTCTTT. Encoded protein: CSVEATRVILKNTEAFF.

This clonotype appeared a single time. The rearrangement links TRBV10-3 to TRBJ1-1, with TRBD1 as a possible D gene (6 bases). The CDR3 runs 14 residues. The ends were cut back, 6 bases at V and 2 bases at J, with 13 bases in the middle. Per germline, CDR1 ENHRY and CDR2 SYGVKD. The CDR3 here is CAIRAGTLNTEAFF. The CDR3 DNA is TGTGCCATCAGAGCCGGGACACTTAACACTGAAGCTTTCTTT.

This clonotype has only a few counts. This rearrangement joins TRBV2 to TRBJ1-5; TRBD1 is a possible D gene (6 bases). Trimming took off 4 bases at V and 6 bases at J, with 13 bases between the two ends. Per germline, CDR1 SNHLY and CDR2 FYNNEI. The CDR3 is 14 amino acids. CDR3 residues: CASSGTGMGQPQHF. The CDR3 DNA is TGTGCCAGCAGTGGAACAGGGATGGGTCAGCCCCAGCATTTT.

This clonotype was observed a handful of times. This chain connects TRBV28 to TRBJ2-7; D ambiguous. This CDR3 is built from 15 residues. Germline loops: CDR1 MDHEN, CDR2 SYDVKM. Trimming removed 7 bases at V and 6 bases at J, with 22 bases between. CDR3 nucleotide sequence: TGTGCCAGCACCAGCCCCTCGGGTCTGGTGGGCGAGCAGTACTTC. As protein: CASTSPSGLVGEQYF.

The CDR3 is CASSQQTGQFNYGYTF. The CDR3, as DNA: TGTGCCAGCTCCCAACAGACGGGACAGTTTAACTATGGCTACACCTTC. The gene calls are TRBV18 and TRBJ1-2; 7 bases line up with TRBD1. The ends lost 6 bases at V and 1 base at J; junction bases unmatched: 11. The CDR3 covers 16 residues. CDR1 KGHSH and CDR2 LQKENI come from the germline V gene.

There are a few counts of this clonotype. The rearrangement joins TRBV7-9 to TRBJ2-5; perhaps TRBD1 as D (6 bases). Germline lookup yields CDR1 SEHNR and CDR2 FQNEAQ (reference sequence). V lost 5 bases and J lost 0, with 13 bases in between. This CDR3 is 15 amino acids long. The CDR3 spells CASSGGSSYQETQYF. The CDR3 nucleotides are TGTGCCAGCAGCGGGGGCAGTTCGTACCAAGAGACCCAGTACTTC.

V usage is TRBV28 and J usage is TRBJ2-7; 9 bases are shared with TRBD1. After removal of 6 bases from V and 6 bases from J, the junction contained 9 bases not matched to a gene. Germline lookup yields CDR1 MDHEN and CDR2 SYDVKM. The CDR3 is made up of 14 amino acids. The DNA of the CDR3 is TGTGCCAGCAGCACCTCCGGGACAGGGCCCGAGCAGTACTTC. As protein: CASSTSGTGPEQYF.

This clonotype was counted between two and nine times. The chain is built from TRBV27 and TRBJ2-2; D might be TRBD1 (6 bases). Trimming shortened V by 2 bases and J by 2 bases, and 9 bases separated the two germline ends. Germline assignment: CDR1 MNHEY and CDR2 SMNVEV (reference sequence). CDR3 length equals 15 residues. The CDR3 reads CASSLGTLNTGELFF. For the CDR3, the DNA is TGTGCCAGCAGTTTAGGGACACTTAACACCGGGGAGCTGTTTTTT.